Following are 15 T cell receptor beta chains from one sample sequenced in a study of CD8 T cells in Susac syndrome (dated by TCRdb to between 2018 and 2021). The library was obtained by the immunoSEQ multiplex PCR assay. RNA was extracted using the RNeasy kit, and about 0.45 to 1 ug of the RNA was reverse transcribed with random hexamers. Using fastp trimming at Q25 and MiXCR clonotype assembly, TCRdb reanalyzed the public sequencing data and kept in-frame beta chains. Records with the same CDR3 protein are collapsed into one entry carrying the most frequent genes and DNA. Within this sample are about 300,000 distinct CDR3 sequences, with 85% of them counted one time only. Of the sample, 0.2% to 0.25% falls within the top ten clones. Sequenced sample: CD8+ T cells from PBMCs. The origin of the receptors is a human donor with multiple sclerosis.

This clonotype was picked up one time. V and J are TRBV12-3 or TRBV12-4 and TRBJ1-3; D is unresolved. The CDR3 spans 13 residues. The V end lost 3 bases, the J end lost 2 bases, and 5 bases lay between the germline ends. CDR3 residues: CASSFAPGNTIYF. In DNA, the CDR3 is TGTGCCAGCAGTTTTGCTCCTGGAAACACCATATATTTT.

The J gene is TRBJ1-1, the V gene TRBV7-2, with 8 positions matching TRBD1. The CDR3 has 13 residues. J was trimmed by 4 bases and V by 4 bases; bases with no gene match: 2. CDR1 SGHTA and CDR2 FQGNSA come from the germline V gene. The CDR3 DNA follows: TGTGCCAGCAGCTATACAGGGGGCACTGAAGCTTTCTTT. This translates into CASSYTGGTEAFF. Looking up the rest from reference TRBV7-2 and TRBJ1-1 gives the full variable domain: GAGVSQSPSNKVTEKGKDVELRCDPISGHTALYWYRQSLGQGLEFLIYFQGNSAPDKSGLPSDRFSAERTGGSVSTLTIQRTQQEDSAVYLCASSYTGGTEAFFGQGTRLTVV.

This clonotype was counted a single time. CDR3 sequence reads: CASIGTSGSTDTQYF. Written as DNA, the CDR3 is TGTGCCAGCATCGGGACTAGCGGAAGCACAGATACGCAGTATTTT. V and J are TRBV2 and TRBJ2-3; 11 nucleotides align to TRBD2. This CDR3 contains 15 residues. Germline lookup yields CDR1 SNHLY and CDR2 FYNNEI. Trimming removed 7 bases from V and 0 bases from J; junction bases left unmatched: 3.

The rearrangement uses TRBV27 and TRBJ2-1; D possibly corresponds to TRBD2 (6 bases). Trimming removed 7 bases from V and 2 bases from J, with 18 bases in between. Germline CDR1 MNHEY, CDR2 SMNVEV (reference sequence). This CDR3 has 16 amino acids. Here the CDR3 reads CASKIRTGDAYNEQFF. CDR3 nucleotide sequence: TGTGCCAGCAAGATCCGGACGGGGGACGCCTACAATGAGCAGTTCTTC.

J is TRBJ1-5 and V is TRBV7-2; TRBD1 matches at 7 bases. With V trimmed by 4 bases and J by 3 bases, 6 bases remained unmatched. From germline, CDR1 is SGHTA and CDR2 FQGNSA. The CDR3 is made up of 15 amino acids. The CDR3 sequence: CASSSETGSNQPQHF. The CDR3 DNA sequence: TGTGCCAGCAGCTCAGAGACAGGGTCCAATCAGCCCCAGCATTTT.

J is TRBJ1-1 and V is TRBV5-4; TRBD1 might be the D (5 bases). The V end lost 5 bases, the J end lost 7 bases, and 15 bases lay between the germline ends. Germline V lookup: CDR1 SGHNT, CDR2 YYREEE (reference sequence). This CDR3 spans 13 amino acids. The CDR3 DNA follows: TGTGCCAGCAGTTGGGGGGGTGGCTTTGAAGCTTTCTTT. The encoded protein is CASSWGGGFEAFF.

The chain joins TRBV20-1 to TRBJ2-2, with TRBD2 matching over 7 bases. Germline loops: CDR1 DFQATT, CDR2 SNEGSKA (reference sequence). The CDR3 sequence is 20 residues long. V shed 1 base and J 4 bases; nucleotides not matched to a gene: 21. CDR3 in DNA: TGCAGTGCTAGAGTAATTGAGGGCGGTGGCGGGAGATGGAGCACCGGGGAGCTGTTTTTT. This gives the protein CSARVIEGGGGRWSTGELFF.

This clonotype was picked up one time. The V gene is TRBV11-2, the J gene TRBJ1-4; a possible D gene is TRBD1 (5 bases). Germline V gene sequence: CDR1 SGHAT, CDR2 FQNNGV. V was pared by 1 base and J by 6 bases, with 30 bases between. This CDR3 spans 21 amino acids. DNA for the CDR3: TGTGCCAGCAGCTTAGTGGCAGAGGCGCGGGGGGTGGCCATCGGACATGAAAAACTGTTTTTT. Translating gives CASSLVAEARGVAIGHEKLFF.

V usage is TRBV20-1 and J usage is TRBJ2-7, with D hard to call. The CDR3 consists of 10 residues. V shed 6 bases and J shed 4 bases, with 7 bases lying between them. The germline V gene encodes CDR1 DFQATT and CDR2 SNEGSKA (reference sequence). The CDR3 reads CSARYYEQYF. For the CDR3, the DNA is TGCAGTGCCCGGTATTACGAGCAGTACTTC.

In this sample, this clonotype turned up a few times. The chain employs TRBV6-1 and TRBJ2-1; TRBD2 matches at 7 bases. The germline CDR1 and CDR2 sequences are MNHNS and SASEGT. The CDR3 loop spans 16 amino acids. V was pared by 2 bases and J by 6 bases, with 10 bases of the junction left unmatched. The CDR3 region is CASSEWRGRAPNEQFF. The CDR3, as DNA: TGTGCCAGCAGTGAATGGAGAGGGAGGGCCCCCAATGAGCAGTTCTTC.

V is TRBV30 and J is TRBJ1-1; D uncertain. V lost 3 bases to trimming and J lost 0 bases, with 14 bases between them. CDR1 and CDR2 from the germline V gene are GTSNPN and SVGIG (reference sequence). The CDR3 length is 15 residues. The CDR3: CAWRGVHLMNTEAFF. The CDR3 DNA sequence: TGTGCCTGGAGGGGAGTACACCTAATGAACACTGAAGCTTTCTTT.

The genes are TRBV3-1 and TRBJ2-5, with D tentatively TRBD2 (7 bases). Germline assignment: CDR1 LGHDT and CDR2 YNNKEL (reference sequence). There are 16 residues in the CDR3. V lost 2 bases to trimming and J lost 3 bases, with 16 bases between them. As DNA, the CDR3 is TGTGCCAGCAGCCAACTGGGGGTAGGGGGGGAAGAGACCCAGTACTTC. It translates to CASSQLGVGGEETQYF.

CDR3 amino acids: CATSDSGQTNQPQHF. The CDR3 region has the DNA TGTGCCACCAGTGATTCGGGACAGACTAATCAGCCCCAGCATTTT. This chain joins TRBV24-1 and TRBJ1-5; 7 nucleotides match TRBD1. CDR1 is KGHDR, CDR2 SFDVKD, per germline. V was pared by 2 bases and J by 4 bases, with 4 bases of the junction left unmatched. This CDR3 spans 15 amino acids.

The chain links TRBV20-1 to TRBJ1-2; tentatively, D is TRBD1 (6 bases). Germline V gene sequence: CDR1 DFQATT, CDR2 SNEGSKA (reference sequence). There are 11 residues in the CDR3. V gave up 7 bases and J gave up 1 base, with 7 bases separating them. The CDR3 spells CSDRDNYGYTF. The CDR3 DNA reads as TGCAGTGACAGGGATAACTATGGCTACACCTTC.

V gene TRBV20-1 combines with J gene TRBJ2-1; D is unclear. There are 16 residues in the CDR3. V shed 6 bases and J shed 6 bases, with 24 bases lying between them. Germline V gene data show CDR1 as DFQATT and CDR2 as SNEGSKA (reference sequence). CDR3 in DNA: TGCAGTGCCCCGGCCCCCCGGCTAGTTAGCTCCAATGAGCAGTTCTTC. Protein: CSAPAPRLVSSNEQFF.